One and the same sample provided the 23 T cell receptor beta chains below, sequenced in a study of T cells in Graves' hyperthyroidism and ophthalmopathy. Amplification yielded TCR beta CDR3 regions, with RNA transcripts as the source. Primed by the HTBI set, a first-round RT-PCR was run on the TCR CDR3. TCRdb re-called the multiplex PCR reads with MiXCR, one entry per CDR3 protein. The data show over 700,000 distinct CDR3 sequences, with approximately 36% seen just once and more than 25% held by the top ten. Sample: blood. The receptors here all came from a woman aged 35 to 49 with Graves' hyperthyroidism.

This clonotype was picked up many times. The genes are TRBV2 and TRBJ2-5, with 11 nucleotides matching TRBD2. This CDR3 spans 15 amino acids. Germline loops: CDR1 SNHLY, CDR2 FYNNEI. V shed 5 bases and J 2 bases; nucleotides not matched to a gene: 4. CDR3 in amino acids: CASSTRLAGQETQYF. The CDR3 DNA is TGTGCCAGCAGTACACGACTAGCGGGGCAAGAGACCCAGTACTTC.

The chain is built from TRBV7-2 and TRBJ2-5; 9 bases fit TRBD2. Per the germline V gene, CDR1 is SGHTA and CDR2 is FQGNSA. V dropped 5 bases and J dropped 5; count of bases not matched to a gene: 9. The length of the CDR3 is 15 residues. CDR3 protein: CASSRGGAPGETQYF. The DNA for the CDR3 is TGTGCCAGCAGCCGCGGGGGGGCCCCAGGGGAGACCCAGTACTTC.

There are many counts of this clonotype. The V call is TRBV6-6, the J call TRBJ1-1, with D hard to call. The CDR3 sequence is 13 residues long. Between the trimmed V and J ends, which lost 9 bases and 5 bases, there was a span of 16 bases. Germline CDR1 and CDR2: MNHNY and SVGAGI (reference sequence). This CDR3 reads CASEGIPETEAFF. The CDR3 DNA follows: TGTGCCAGTGAAGGGATACCGGAGACTGAAGCTTTCTTT.

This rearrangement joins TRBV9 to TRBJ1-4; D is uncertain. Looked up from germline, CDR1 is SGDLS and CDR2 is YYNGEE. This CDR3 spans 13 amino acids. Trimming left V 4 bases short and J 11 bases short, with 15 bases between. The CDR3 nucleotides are TGTGCCAGCAGCCAAGAGGAGGTAGAGAAACTGTTTTTT. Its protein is CASSQEEVEKLFF.

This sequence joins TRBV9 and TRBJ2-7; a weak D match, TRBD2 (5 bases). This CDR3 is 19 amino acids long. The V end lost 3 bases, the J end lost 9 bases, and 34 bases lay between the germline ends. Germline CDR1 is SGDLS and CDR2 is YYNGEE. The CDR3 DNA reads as TGTGCCAGCAGCGAAAATACTAATAAAGCTCCTAGGTGGGATGGAGGGCAGTACTTC. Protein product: CASSENTNKAPRWDGGQYF. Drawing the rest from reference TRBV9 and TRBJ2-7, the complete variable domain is DSGVTQTPKHLITATGQRVTLRCSPRSGDLSVYWYQQSLDQGLQFLIQYYNGEERAKGNILERFSAQQFPDLHSELNLSSLELGDSALYFCASSENTNKAPRWDGGQYFGPGTRLTVT.

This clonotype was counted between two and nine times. CDR3 in DNA: TGTGCCAGTAGTATAGGACAGGGAGACGAGCAGTACTTC. Amino acids: CASSIGQGDEQYF. V usage is TRBV19 and J usage is TRBJ2-7; 7 bases fit TRBD1. Trimming removed 1 base from V and 5 bases from J; junction bases left unmatched: 2. Germline loops: CDR1 LNHDA, CDR2 SQIVND (reference sequence). The CDR3 length is 13 residues.

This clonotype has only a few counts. CDR3 residues: CASTTRTKGQTQYF. In nucleotides, the CDR3 is TGTGCCAGCACCACTCGGACTAAAGGGCAGACCCAGTACTTC. The V call is TRBV7-8, the J call TRBJ2-5; tentatively, D is TRBD2 (6 bases). CDR3 size: 14 residues. Germline V gene lookup returns CDR1 SGHVS and CDR2 FQNEAQ. The V end lost 7 bases, the J end lost 6 bases, and 18 bases lay between the germline ends.

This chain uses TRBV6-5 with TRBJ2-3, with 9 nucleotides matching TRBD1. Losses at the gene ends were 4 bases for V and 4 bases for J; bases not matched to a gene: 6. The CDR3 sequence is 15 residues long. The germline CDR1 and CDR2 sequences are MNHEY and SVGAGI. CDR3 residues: CASSSEWTGADTQYF. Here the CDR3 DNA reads TGTGCCAGCAGTTCCGAATGGACAGGGGCAGATACGCAGTATTTT.

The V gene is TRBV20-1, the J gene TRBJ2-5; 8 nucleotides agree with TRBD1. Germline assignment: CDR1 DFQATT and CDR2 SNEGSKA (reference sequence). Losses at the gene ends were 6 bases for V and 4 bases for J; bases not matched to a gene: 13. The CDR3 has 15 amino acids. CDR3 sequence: CSATSDTGTGETQYF. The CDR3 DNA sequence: TGCAGTGCCACCAGTGATACCGGGACAGGAGAGACCCAGTACTTC.

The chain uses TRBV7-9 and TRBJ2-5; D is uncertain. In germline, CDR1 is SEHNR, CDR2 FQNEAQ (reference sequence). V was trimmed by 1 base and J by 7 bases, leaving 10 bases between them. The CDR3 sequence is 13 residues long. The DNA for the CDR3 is TGTGCCAGCAGCTTAGGGGCCTCCTCGACCCAGTACTTC. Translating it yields CASSLGASSTQYF.

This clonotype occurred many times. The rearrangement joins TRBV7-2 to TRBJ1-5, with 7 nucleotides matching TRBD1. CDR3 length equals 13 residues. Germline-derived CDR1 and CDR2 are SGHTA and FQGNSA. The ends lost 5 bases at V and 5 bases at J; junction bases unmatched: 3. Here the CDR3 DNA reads TGTGCCAGCAGCCGTGACAGGGATCAGCCCCAGCATTTT. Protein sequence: CASSRDRDQPQHF.

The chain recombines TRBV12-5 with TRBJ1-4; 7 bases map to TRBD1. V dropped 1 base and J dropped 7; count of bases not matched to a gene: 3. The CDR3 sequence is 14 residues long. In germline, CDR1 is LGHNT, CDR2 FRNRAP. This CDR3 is CASGLEGQPEKLFF. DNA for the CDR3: TGTGCTAGTGGTTTGGAGGGACAGCCTGAAAAACTGTTTTTT. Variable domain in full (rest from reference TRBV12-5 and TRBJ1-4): DARVTQTPRHKVTEMGQEVTMRCQPILGHNTVFWYRQTMMQGLELLAYFRNRAPLDDSGMPKDRFSAEMPDATLATLKIQPSEPRDSAVYFCASGLEGQPEKLFFGSGTQLSVL.

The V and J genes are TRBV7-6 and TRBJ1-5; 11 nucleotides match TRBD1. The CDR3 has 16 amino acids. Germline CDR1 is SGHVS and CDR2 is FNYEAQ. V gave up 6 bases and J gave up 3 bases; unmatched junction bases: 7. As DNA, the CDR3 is TGTGCCAGCAGTCAAGGACAGGGGGCGGTCAATCAGCCCCAGCATTTT. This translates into CASSQGQGAVNQPQHF.

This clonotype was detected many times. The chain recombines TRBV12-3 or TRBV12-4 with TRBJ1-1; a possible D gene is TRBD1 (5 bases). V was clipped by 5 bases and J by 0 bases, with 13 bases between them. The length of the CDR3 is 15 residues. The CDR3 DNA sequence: TGTGCCAGCAGTGGCAGTAGACAGTTGAACACTGAAGCTTTCTTT. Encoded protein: CASSGSRQLNTEAFF.

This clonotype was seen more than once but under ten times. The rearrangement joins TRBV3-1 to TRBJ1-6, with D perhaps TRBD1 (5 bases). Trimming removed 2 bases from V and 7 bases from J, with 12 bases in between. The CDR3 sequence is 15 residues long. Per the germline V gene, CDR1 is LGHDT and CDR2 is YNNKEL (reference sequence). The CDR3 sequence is CASSQRGEGNSPLHF. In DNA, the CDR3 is TGTGCCAGCAGCCAACGAGGGGAAGGGAATTCACCCCTCCACTTT.

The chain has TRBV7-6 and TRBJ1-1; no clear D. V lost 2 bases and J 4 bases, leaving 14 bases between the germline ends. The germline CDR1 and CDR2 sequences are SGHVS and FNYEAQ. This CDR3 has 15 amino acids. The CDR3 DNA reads TGTGCCAGCAGCTTAAGCCCCTGGGTTGGCACTGAAGCTTTCTTT. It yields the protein CASSLSPWVGTEAFF.

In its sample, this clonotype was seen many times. The CDR3 region has the DNA TGCAGTGCGCCGGGAGCGGGGGAAGAGACCCAGTACTTC. Translated, it gives CSAPGAGEETQYF. V is TRBV20-1 and J is TRBJ2-5; 8 nucleotides align to TRBD2. CDR3 length: 13 residues. The V gene end was trimmed by 6 bases and the J gene end by 3 bases; junction bases not matched to a gene: 6. Per the germline V gene, CDR1 is DFQATT and CDR2 is SNEGSKA (reference sequence).

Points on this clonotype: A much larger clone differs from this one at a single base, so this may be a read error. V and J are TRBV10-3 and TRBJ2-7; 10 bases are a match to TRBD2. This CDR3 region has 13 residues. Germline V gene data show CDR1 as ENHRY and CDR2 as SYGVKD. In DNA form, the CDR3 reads TGTGCCGCCGGGACTAGCGAGTCCTACGAGCAGTGCTTC. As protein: CAAGTSESYEQCF.

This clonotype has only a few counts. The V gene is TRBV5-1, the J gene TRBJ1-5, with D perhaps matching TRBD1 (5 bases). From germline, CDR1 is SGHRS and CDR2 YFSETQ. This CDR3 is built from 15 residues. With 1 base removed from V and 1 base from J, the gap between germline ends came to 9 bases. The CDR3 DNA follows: TGCGCCAGCAGCTTGTCGGGGGGAAGCAATCAGCCCCAGCATTTT. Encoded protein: CASSLSGGSNQPQHF.

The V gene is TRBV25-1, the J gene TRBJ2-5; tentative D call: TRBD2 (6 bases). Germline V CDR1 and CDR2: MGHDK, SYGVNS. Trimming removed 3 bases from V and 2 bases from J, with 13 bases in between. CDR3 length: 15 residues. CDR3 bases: TGTGCCAGCAGTGAGGAGGGTGGACCACAAGAGACCCAGTACTTC. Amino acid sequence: CASSEEGGPQETQYF.

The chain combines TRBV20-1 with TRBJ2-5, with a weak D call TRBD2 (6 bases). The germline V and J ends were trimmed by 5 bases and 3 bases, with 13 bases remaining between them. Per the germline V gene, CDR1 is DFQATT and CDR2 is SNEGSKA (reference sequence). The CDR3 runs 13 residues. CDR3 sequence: CSAEKEGKETQYF. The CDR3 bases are TGCAGTGCTGAGAAGGAGGGGAAAGAGACCCAGTACTTC.

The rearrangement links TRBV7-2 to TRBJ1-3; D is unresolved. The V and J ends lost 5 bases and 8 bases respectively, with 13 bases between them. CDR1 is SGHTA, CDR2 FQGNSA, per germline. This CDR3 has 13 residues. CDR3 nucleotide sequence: TGTGCCAGCAGCCAAGGAAGGGCAGACACCATATATTTT. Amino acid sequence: CASSQGRADTIYF.

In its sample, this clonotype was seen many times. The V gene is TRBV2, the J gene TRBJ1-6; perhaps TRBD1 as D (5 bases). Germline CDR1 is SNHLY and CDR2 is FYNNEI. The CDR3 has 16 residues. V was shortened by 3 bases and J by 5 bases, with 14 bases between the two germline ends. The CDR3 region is CASSERGEEDNSPLHF. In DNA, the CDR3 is TGTGCCAGCAGTGAGAGGGGAGAAGAGGATAATTCACCCCTCCACTTT.